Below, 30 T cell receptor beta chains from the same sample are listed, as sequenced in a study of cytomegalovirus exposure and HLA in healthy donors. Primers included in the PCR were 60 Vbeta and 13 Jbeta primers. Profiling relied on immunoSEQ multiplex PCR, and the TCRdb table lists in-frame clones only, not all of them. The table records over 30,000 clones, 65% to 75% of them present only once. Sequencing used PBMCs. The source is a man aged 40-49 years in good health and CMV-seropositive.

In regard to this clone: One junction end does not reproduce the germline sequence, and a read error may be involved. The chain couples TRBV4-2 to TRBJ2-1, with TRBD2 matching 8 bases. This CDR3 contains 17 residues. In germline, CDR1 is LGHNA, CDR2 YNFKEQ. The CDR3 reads CASRQGVAGGRGNEQFF. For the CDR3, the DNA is TGTGCCAGCAGGCAAGGGGTGGCGGGGGGCCGGGGCAATGAGCAGTTCTTC.

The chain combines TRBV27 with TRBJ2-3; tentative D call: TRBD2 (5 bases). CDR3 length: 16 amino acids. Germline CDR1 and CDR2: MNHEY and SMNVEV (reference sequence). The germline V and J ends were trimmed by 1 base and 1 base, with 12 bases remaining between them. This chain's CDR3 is CASSLYLARGTDTQYF. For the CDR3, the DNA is TGTGCCAGCAGTTTATATCTAGCTCGGGGCACAGATACGCAGTATTTT.

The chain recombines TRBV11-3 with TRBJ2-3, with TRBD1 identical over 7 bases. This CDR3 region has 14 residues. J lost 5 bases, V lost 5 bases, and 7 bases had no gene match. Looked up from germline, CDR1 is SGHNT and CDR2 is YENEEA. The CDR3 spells CASSTGTVLDTQYF. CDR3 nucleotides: TGTGCCAGCAGCACCGGGACAGTGTTAGATACGCAGTATTTT.

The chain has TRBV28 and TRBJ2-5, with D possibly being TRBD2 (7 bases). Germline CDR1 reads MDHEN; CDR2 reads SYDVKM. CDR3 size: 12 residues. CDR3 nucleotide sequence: TGTGCTGCGGGGGCCAACCAAGAGACCCAGTACTTC. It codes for CAAGANQETQYF.

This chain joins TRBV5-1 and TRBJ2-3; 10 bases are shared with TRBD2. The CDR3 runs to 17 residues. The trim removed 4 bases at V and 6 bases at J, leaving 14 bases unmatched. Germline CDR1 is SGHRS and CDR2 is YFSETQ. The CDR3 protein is CASSPTPRTSGSDTQYF. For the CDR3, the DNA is TGCGCCAGCAGCCCCACACCCAGGACTAGCGGTTCCGATACGCAGTATTTT.

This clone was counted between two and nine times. The CDR3 loop is CASRQPRQGYGADTQYF. CDR3 bases: TGTGCCAGCAGGCAACCGAGACAGGGTTATGGAGCAGATACGCAGTATTTT. J is TRBJ2-3 and V is TRBV6-4, with TRBD1 matching 7 bases. Trimming removed 6 bases from V and 4 bases from J; junction bases left unmatched: 16. In germline, CDR1 is MRHNA, CDR2 SNTAGT. The CDR3 is 17 residues long.

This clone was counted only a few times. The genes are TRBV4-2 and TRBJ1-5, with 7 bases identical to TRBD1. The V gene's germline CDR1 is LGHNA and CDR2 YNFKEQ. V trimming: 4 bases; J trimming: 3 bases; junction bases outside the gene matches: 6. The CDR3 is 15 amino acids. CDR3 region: CASSPPGQYNQPQHF. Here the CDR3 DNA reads TGTGCCAGCAGCCCCCCGGGACAGTACAATCAGCCCCAGCATTTT.

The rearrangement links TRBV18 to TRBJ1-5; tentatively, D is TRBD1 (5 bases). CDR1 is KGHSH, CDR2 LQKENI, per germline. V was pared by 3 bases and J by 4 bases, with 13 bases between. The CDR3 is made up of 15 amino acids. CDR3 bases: TGTGCCAGCTCACCGGGGCTGGATGTGAATCAGCCCCAGCATTTT. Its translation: CASSPGLDVNQPQHF.

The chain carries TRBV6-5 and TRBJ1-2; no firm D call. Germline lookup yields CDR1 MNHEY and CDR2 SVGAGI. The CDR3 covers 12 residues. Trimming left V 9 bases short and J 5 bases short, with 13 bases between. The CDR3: CASTRLGYGYTF. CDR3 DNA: TGTGCCAGTACAAGACTAGGGTATGGCTACACCTTC.

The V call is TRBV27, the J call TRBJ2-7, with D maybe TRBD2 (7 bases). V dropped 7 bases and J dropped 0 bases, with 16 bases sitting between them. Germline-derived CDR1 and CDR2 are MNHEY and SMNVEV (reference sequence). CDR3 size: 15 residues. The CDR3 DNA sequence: TGTGCCAGCACCCCCCGGGGGGCGACCTCCTACGAGCAGTACTTC. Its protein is CASTPRGATSYEQYF.

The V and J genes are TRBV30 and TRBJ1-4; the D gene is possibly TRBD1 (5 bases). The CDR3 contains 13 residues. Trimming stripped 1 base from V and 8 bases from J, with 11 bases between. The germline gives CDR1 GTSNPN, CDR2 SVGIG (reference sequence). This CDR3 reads CAWSDKGEEKLFF. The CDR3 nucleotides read TGTGCCTGGAGTGATAAAGGGGAAGAAAAACTGTTTTTT.

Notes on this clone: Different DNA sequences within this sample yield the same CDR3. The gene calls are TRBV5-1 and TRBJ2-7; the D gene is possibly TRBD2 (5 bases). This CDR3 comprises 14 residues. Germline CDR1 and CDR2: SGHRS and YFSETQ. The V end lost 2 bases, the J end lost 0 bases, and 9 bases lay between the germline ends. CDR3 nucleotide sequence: TGCGCCAGCAGCTTAGCCGGGAACTCCTACGAGCAGTACTTC. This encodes CASSLAGNSYEQYF.

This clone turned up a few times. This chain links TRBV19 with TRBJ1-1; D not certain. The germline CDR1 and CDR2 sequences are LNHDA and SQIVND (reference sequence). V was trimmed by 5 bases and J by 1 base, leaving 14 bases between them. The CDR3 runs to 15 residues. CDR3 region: CASSGLLGPNTEAFF. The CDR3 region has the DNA TGTGCCAGTAGTGGACTATTGGGTCCGAACACTGAAGCTTTCTTT.

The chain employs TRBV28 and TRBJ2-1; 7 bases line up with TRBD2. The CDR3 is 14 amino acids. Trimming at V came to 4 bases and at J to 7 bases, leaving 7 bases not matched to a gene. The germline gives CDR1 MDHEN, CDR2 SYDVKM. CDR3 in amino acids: CASSYRDYSNEQFF. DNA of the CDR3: TGTGCCAGCAGTTACCGGGACTATTCGAATGAGCAGTTCTTC.

The CDR3 loop is CAAQLRGSGYTF. The CDR3 DNA sequence: TGTGCCGCCCAGCTCCGGGGAAGTGGCTACACCTTC. V and J are TRBV27 and TRBJ1-2, with D unclear. The germline V gene has CDR1 MNHEY and CDR2 SMNVEV (reference sequence). This CDR3 is built from 12 residues. Trimming removed 11 bases at V and 7 bases at J, with 17 bases between.

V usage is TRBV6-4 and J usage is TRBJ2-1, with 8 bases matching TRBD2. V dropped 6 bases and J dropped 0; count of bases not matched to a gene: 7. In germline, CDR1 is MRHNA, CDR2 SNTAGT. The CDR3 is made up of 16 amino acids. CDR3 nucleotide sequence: TGTGCCAGCAGCGAAACGGGGGGGCCCTCCTACAATGAGCAGTTCTTC. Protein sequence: CASSETGGPSYNEQFF.

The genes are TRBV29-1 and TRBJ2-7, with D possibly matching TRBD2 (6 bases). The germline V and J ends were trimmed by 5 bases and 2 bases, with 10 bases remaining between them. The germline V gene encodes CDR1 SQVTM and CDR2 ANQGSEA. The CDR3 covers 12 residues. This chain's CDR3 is CSVSSGAYEQYF. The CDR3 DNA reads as TGCAGCGTTTCGTCGGGGGCCTACGAGCAGTACTTC.

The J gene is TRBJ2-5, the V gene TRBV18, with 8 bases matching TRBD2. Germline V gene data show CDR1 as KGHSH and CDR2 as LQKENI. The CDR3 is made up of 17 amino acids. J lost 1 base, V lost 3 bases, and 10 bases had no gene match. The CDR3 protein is CASSPPQEAGVQETQYF. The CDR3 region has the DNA TGTGCCAGCTCACCTCCTCAGGAAGCGGGGGTCCAAGAGACCCAGTACTTC.

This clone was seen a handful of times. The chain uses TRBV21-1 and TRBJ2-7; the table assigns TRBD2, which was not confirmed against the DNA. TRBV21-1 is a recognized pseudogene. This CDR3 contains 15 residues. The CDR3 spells CASSKPGLPSYEQYF. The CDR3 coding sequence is TGTGCCAGCAGCAAGCCGGGACTGCCTTCCTACGAGCAGTACTTC.

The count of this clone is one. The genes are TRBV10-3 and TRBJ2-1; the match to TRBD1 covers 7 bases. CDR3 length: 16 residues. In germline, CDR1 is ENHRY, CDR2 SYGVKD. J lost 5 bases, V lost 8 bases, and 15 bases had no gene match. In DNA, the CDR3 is TGTGCCATCGGATCTACCGACAGGGTTGGCGACAATGAGCAGTTCTTC. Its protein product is CAIGSTDRVGDNEQFF.

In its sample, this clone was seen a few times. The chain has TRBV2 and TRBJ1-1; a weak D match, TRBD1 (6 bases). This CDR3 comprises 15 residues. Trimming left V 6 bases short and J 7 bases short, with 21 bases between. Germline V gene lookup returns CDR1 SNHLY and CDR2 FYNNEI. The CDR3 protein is CASRTAPGAGYEAFF. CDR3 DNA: TGTGCCAGCAGGACAGCTCCAGGGGCCGGCTATGAAGCTTTCTTT.

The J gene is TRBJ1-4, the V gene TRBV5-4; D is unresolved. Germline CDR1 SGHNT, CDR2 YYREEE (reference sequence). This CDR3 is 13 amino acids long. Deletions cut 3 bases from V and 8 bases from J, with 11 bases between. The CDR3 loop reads CASSSPSEEKLFF. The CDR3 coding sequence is TGTGCCAGCAGCTCCCCGTCGGAGGAAAAACTGTTTTTT.

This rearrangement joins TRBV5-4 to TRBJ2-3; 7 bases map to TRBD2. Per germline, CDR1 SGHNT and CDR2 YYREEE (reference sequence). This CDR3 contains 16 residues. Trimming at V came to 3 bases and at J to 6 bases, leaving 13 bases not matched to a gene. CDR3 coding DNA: TGTGCCAGCAGCTCTACAAACGGACTAGAGAGGGATACGCAGTATTTT. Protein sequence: CASSSTNGLERDTQYF.

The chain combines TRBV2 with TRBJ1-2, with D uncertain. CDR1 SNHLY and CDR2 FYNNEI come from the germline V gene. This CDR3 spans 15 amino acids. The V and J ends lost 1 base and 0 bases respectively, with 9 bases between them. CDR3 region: CASSEGGAANYGYTF. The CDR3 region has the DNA TGTGCCAGCAGTGAAGGGGGAGCCGCTAACTATGGCTACACCTTC.

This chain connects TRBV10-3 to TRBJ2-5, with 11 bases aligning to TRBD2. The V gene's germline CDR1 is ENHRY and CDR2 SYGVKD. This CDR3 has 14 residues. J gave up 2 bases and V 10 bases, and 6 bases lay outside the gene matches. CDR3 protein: CASKLAGAQETQYF. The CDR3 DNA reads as TGTGCCAGCAAACTAGCGGGGGCTCAAGAGACCCAGTACTTC.

In DNA, the CDR3 is TGTGCCAGCAGGGACAGGGGAAGGGACTATGGCTACACCTTC. This translates into CASRDRGRDYGYTF. The chain recombines TRBV7-9 with TRBJ1-2; 9 bases agree with TRBD1. Germline V CDR1 and CDR2: SEHNR, FQNEAQ (reference sequence). The junction had 5 bases not matched to a gene; V was cut back by 6 bases and J by 3 bases. CDR3 length: 14 residues.

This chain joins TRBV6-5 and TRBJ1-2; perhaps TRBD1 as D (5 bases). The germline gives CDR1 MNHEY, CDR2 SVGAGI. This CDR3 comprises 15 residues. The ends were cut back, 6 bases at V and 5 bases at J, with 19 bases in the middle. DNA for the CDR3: TGTGCCAGCAGCCCGGTTGGGGCCCCGACGTATGGCTACACCTTC. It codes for CASSPVGAPTYGYTF.

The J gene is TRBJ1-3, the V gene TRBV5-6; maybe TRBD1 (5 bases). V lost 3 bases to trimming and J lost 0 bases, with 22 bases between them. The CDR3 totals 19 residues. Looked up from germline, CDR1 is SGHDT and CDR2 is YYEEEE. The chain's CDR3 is CASSSPGGSGPFSGNTIYF. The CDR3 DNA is TGTGCCAGCAGCTCGCCGGGAGGATCGGGACCGTTCTCTGGAAACACCATATATTTT. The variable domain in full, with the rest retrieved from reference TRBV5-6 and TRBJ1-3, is DAGVTQSPTHLIKTRGQQVTLRCSPKSGHDTVSWYQQALGQGPQFIFQYYEEEERQRGNFPDRFSGHQFPNYSSELNVNALLLGDSALYLCASSSPGGSGPFSGNTIYFGEGSWLTVV.

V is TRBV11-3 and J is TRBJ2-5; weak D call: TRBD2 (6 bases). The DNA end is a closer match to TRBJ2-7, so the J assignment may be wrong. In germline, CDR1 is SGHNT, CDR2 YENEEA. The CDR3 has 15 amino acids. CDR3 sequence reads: CASSPTPGRGYEQYF. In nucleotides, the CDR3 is TGTGCCAGCAGCCCTACCCCGGGGCGGGGCTACGAGCAGTACTTC.

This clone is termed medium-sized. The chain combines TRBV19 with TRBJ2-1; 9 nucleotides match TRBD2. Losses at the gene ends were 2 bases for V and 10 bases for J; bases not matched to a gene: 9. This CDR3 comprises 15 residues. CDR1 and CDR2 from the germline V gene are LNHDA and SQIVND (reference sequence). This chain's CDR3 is CASSIQLGTSWEQFF. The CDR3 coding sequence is TGTGCCAGTAGTATACAGCTAGGGACTAGCTGGGAGCAGTTCTTC.